The following is a T cell receptor (beta chain) sequence with its context. These data belong to a study of blood T cell repertoires in COVID-19. About the study: In each case, the material was cDNA or gDNA derived from T cells, B-cell-depleted T cells, or PBMCs.

The germline V gene encodes CDR1 SNHLY and CDR2 FYNNEI. The CDR3 spans 16 residues. V lost 6 bases, J lost 8 bases, and 13 bases stayed unmatched. Per the original methods: Amplification of reference gene primers provided the estimated nucleated cell counts. The repertoire was sequenced with immunoSEQ multiplex PCR; TCRdb's copy has only in-frame clones and lacks some. V and J calls and clone size are those listed in that table; D and trimming were worked out from the DNA. The data show 150,000 to 200,000 clones, roughly 79% seen once. Sequenced sample: peripheral blood. The clonotype was recovered from a woman in her 70s with acute or convalescent COVID-19. The chain combines TRBV2 with TRBJ1-2, with TRBD1 identical over 12 bases. The CDR3 spells CASRPGQGASMLGYTF. The CDR3 DNA follows: TGTGCCAGCAGGCCGGGACAGGGGGCGAGTATGTTGGGCTACACCTTC.